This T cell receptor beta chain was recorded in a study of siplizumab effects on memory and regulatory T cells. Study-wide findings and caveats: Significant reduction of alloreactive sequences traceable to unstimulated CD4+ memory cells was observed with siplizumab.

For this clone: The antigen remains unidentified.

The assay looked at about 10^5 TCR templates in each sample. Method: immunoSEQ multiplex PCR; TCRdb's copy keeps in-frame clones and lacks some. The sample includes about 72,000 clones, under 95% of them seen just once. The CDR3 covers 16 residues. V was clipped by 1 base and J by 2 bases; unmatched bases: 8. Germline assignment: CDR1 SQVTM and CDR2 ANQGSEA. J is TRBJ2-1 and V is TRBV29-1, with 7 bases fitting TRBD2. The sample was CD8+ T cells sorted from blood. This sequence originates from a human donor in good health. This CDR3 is CSVEGYETSTYNEQFF. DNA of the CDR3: TGCAGCGTTGAAGGGTACGAGACTAGCACCTACAATGAGCAGTTCTTC.